The 31 T cell receptor beta chains listed next were all sequenced from one sample in a study of shared clonotypes between healthy human individuals. The repertoire was sequenced with immunoSEQ multiplex PCR; TCRdb's copy has only in-frame clones and lacks some. This sample has 950,000 to 1,300,000 clones; about 74% occur once, and the top ten carry around 1.5%. Sequencing was done on a sample of memory CD4+ T cells sorted from blood. Subset indicated: CD45RA-negative fraction. Receptors originate from a man younger than 35 in good health.

V is TRBV5-6 and J is TRBJ1-1, with no clear D. Trimming removed 1 base from V and 0 bases from J, with 10 bases in between. The CDR3 totals 15 residues. Germline V gene sequence: CDR1 SGHDT, CDR2 YYEEEE. CDR3 in amino acids: CASSLWGFMNTEAFF. The CDR3 DNA sequence: TGTGCCAGCAGCTTGTGGGGTTTCATGAACACTGAAGCTTTCTTT.

The rearrangement links TRBV7-2 to TRBJ2-7; 7 positions match TRBD1. The length of the CDR3 is 14 residues. After removal of 5 bases from V and 1 base from J, the junction contained 5 bases not matched to a gene. Germline CDR1 and CDR2: SGHTA and FQGNSA. CDR3 loop: CASSPGDSSYEQYF. In DNA form, the CDR3 reads TGTGCCAGCAGCCCCGGGGACAGTTCCTACGAGCAGTACTTC.

The chain couples TRBV11-2 to TRBJ2-3, with TRBD2 identical over 11 bases. Trimming removed 3 bases from V and 10 bases from J; junction bases left unmatched: 6. CDR3 length equals 14 residues. The germline gives CDR1 SGHAT, CDR2 FQNNGV. CDR3: CASSFPLAGGSQYF. The CDR3 nucleotides read TGTGCCAGCAGCTTTCCGCTAGCGGGAGGTTCGCAGTATTTT. Complete variable domain (other parts from reference TRBV11-2 and TRBJ2-3): EAGVAQSPRYKIIEKRQSVAFWCNPISGHATLYWYQQILGQGPKLLIQFQNNGVVDDSQLPKDRFSAERLKGVDSTLKIQPAKLEDSAVYLCASSFPLAGGSQYFGPGTRLTVL.

The J gene is TRBJ2-7, the V gene TRBV27; possibly TRBD2 for D (6 bases). The CDR3 is made up of 14 amino acids. Per the germline V gene, CDR1 is MNHEY and CDR2 is SMNVEV (reference sequence). Trimming took off 4 bases at V and 2 bases at J, with 12 bases between the two ends. The CDR3, as DNA: TGTGCCAGCAGTTCCCGGGACTCGGCCTACGAGCAGTACTTC. This encodes CASSSRDSAYEQYF.

The chain links TRBV7-2 to TRBJ1-2, with a weak D call TRBD1 (6 bases). V gave up 5 bases and J gave up 4 bases, with 11 bases separating them. In germline, CDR1 is SGHTA, CDR2 FQGNSA. CDR3 length: 13 amino acids. The CDR3 DNA is TGTGCCAGCAGCCAGACAGGAGTCTATGGCTACACCTTC. It specifies CASSQTGVYGYTF.

As regards this clone: The same CDR3 can be traced to other DNA sequences in this sample. The chain combines TRBV6-1 with TRBJ1-5; D unclear. Trimming took off 0 bases at V and 7 bases at J, with 7 bases between the two ends. The V gene's germline CDR1 is MNHNS and CDR2 SASEGT. The CDR3 totals 13 residues. CDR3 residues: CASSEAGAQPQHF. As DNA, the CDR3 is TGTGCCAGCAGTGAAGCGGGAGCACAGCCCCAGCATTTT.

This clone has a single count. This rearrangement joins TRBV28 to TRBJ2-7, with D maybe TRBD2 (6 bases). The CDR3 has 14 residues. Germline V gene data show CDR1 as MDHEN and CDR2 as SYDVKM. Between the trimmed V and J ends, which lost 2 bases and 6 bases, there was a span of 14 bases. The CDR3 nucleotides are TGTGCCAGCAGTTTAATTCCCGGGGAGGCCGAGCAGTACTTC. Translated, it gives CASSLIPGEAEQYF.

The rearrangement uses TRBV5-6 and TRBJ2-3; 10 bases match TRBD2. The CDR3 consists of 15 residues. Germline CDR1 SGHDT, CDR2 YYEEEE. The ends lost 0 bases at V and 7 bases at J; junction bases unmatched: 5. CDR3 sequence reads: CASSLESGGVNTQYF. CDR3 DNA: TGTGCCAGCAGCTTGGAAAGCGGGGGGGTTAATACGCAGTATTTT.

The sample holds many counts of this clone. Additional DNA sequences in this sample encode the identical CDR3. The chain links TRBV5-6 to TRBJ2-3, with unresolved D. This CDR3 contains 13 residues. V was cut by 4 bases and J by 3 bases, with 9 bases left in between. The germline CDR1 and CDR2 sequences are SGHDT and YYEEEE. CDR3 coding DNA: TGTGCCAGCAGCCTAAAGGGAACAGATACGCAGTATTTT. Translation: CASSLKGTDTQYF.

This clone was counted a few times. The rearrangement uses TRBV19 and TRBJ1-3, with a possible D match to TRBD1 (6 bases). V was clipped by 5 bases and J by 4 bases, with 12 bases between them. This CDR3 comprises 14 residues. In germline, CDR1 is LNHDA, CDR2 SQIVND (reference sequence). The chain's CDR3 is CASSADSSGNTIYF. DNA for the CDR3: TGTGCCAGTAGTGCGGACAGTTCCGGAAACACCATATATTTT.

This clone was seen a few times. The chain links TRBV7-9 to TRBJ2-5, with TRBD1 matching over 10 bases. Germline V gene data show CDR1 as SEHNR and CDR2 as FQNEAQ (reference sequence). The CDR3 spans 14 residues. V shed 5 bases, J shed 5 bases, and the junction held 5 bases outside the gene matches. The CDR3 DNA reads TGTGCCAGCAGCAAGGACAGGGGGGAGGAGACCCAGTACTTC. This translates into CASSKDRGEETQYF.

This clone was picked up a small number of times. CDR3 residues: CASSAGQGAISVEAFF. CDR3 nucleotides: TGCGCCAGCAGCGCCGGACAGGGGGCAATATCCGTTGAAGCTTTCTTT. The chain is built from TRBV4-3 and TRBJ1-1; TRBD1 agrees at 11 bases. CDR1 and CDR2 (germline): LGHNA, YSLEER. V dropped 5 bases and J dropped 7; count of bases not matched to a gene: 12. This CDR3 is 16 amino acids long.

The chain combines TRBV11-2 with TRBJ2-2; no clear D. The CDR3 contains 16 residues. CDR1 is SGHAT and CDR2 is FQNNGV in the germline V gene. Deletions cut 7 bases from V and 1 base from J, with 16 bases between. CDR3 DNA sequence: TGTGCCAGCATGGTGTACAAGCTTGAGAACACCGGGGAGCTGTTTTTT. Residues: CASMVYKLENTGELFF. The full variable domain, in which reference TRBV11-2 and TRBJ2-2 provide the parts outside the CDR3, is EAGVAQSPRYKIIEKRQSVAFWCNPISGHATLYWYQQILGQGPKLLIQFQNNGVVDDSQLPKDRFSAERLKGVDSTLKIQPAKLEDSAVYLCASMVYKLENTGELFFGEGSRLTVL.

This clone was observed at least ten times. At the DNA level, this CDR3 is encoded by other sequences in the same sample as well. The chain links TRBV15 to TRBJ1-5; D gene ambiguous. V lost 0 bases and J lost 4, with 1 base in between. CDR3 length: 12 amino acids. Germline-derived CDR1 and CDR2 are LNHNV and YYDKDF (reference sequence). The CDR3 loop reads CATSRDNQPQHF. The CDR3 DNA is TGTGCCACCAGCAGAGATAATCAGCCCCAGCATTTT.

This clone was picked up many times. This chain uses TRBV6-4 with TRBJ2-3, with TRBD2 identical over 9 bases. The germline V gene has CDR1 MRHNA and CDR2 SNTAGT. J gave up 4 bases and V 2 bases, and 1 base lay outside the gene matches. This CDR3 has 14 residues. Here the CDR3 DNA reads TGTGCCAGCAGTGACGCGGGGGGGCCAGATACGCAGTATTTT. As protein: CASSDAGGPDTQYF.

This clone was recorded once. The chain couples TRBV5-1 to TRBJ2-7, with a tentative D call TRBD1 (5 bases). The CDR3 sequence is 12 residues long. Trimming shortened V by 6 bases and J by 6 bases, and 13 bases separated the two germline ends. Germline V CDR1 and CDR2: SGHRS, YFSETQ. The CDR3 coding sequence is TGCGCCAGCAATGCAGGGTACGGCGAGCAGTACTTC. This gives the protein CASNAGYGEQYF. Drawing the rest from reference TRBV5-1 and TRBJ2-7, the complete variable domain is KAGVTQTPRYLIKTRGQQVTLSCSPISGHRSVSWYQQTPGQGLQFLFEYFSETQRNKGNFPGRFSGRQFSNSRSEMNVSTLELGDSALYLCASNAGYGEQYFGPGTRLTVT.

The V gene is TRBV28, the J gene TRBJ1-4; 11 bases fit TRBD1. CDR3 size: 16 residues. After removal of 1 base from V and 8 bases from J, the junction contained 6 bases not matched to a gene. Germline V gene sequence: CDR1 MDHEN, CDR2 SYDVKM. CDR3 in DNA: TGTGCCAGCAGTTTATCCCCGCGGGACAGGGGGGAAAAACTGTTTTTT. Its protein product is CASSLSPRDRGEKLFF.

The J gene is TRBJ2-4, the V gene TRBV4-1; a weak D match, TRBD2 (5 bases). The CDR3 is 16 amino acids. CDR1 MGHRA and CDR2 YSYEKL come from the germline V gene. The V gene lost 1 base and the J gene lost 8 bases, with 18 bases spanning the gap. CDR3 residues: CASSQGRTEAPHIQYF. The DNA of the CDR3 is TGCGCCAGCAGCCAAGGGCGGACTGAAGCACCCCACATTCAGTACTTC.

The chain carries TRBV7-3 and TRBJ1-2; D remains ambiguous. Germline values: CDR1 SGHTA, CDR2 FQGTGA. Trimming shortened V by 5 bases and J by 4 bases, and 17 bases separated the two germline ends. This CDR3 comprises 15 residues. The chain's CDR3 is CASSPDGPATYGYTF. The CDR3 DNA reads as TGTGCCAGCAGCCCGGACGGCCCAGCCACCTATGGCTACACCTTC.

The chain uses TRBV10-1 and TRBJ2-2; TRBD2 might be the D (7 bases). The CDR3 is 17 amino acids. The V end lost 6 bases, the J end lost 1 base, and 18 bases lay between the germline ends. CDR1 WNHNN and CDR2 SYGVQD come from the germline V gene (reference sequence). The CDR3 DNA is TGCGCCAGCAGCGCCGGGGGGCTAATCCTGAACACCGGGGAGCTGTTTTTT. It is translated as CASSAGGLILNTGELFF.

This rearrangement joins TRBV6-1 to TRBJ2-7, with a tentative D call TRBD1 (5 bases). The length of the CDR3 is 15 residues. Trimming took 7 bases from V and 3 from J, leaving 19 bases between them. Germline V gene data show CDR1 as MNHNS and CDR2 as SASEGT. The CDR3 region is CASTGKGFLNYEQYF. The CDR3 DNA sequence: TGTGCCAGCACCGGAAAGGGGTTCCTTAACTACGAGCAGTACTTC.

This clone was seen more than once but under ten times. In DNA, the CDR3 is TGCGCCAGCAGTGGAGGCTGGGGATCCGACAATGAGCAGTTCTTC. Its protein product is CASSGGWGSDNEQFF. This chain connects TRBV10-1 to TRBJ2-1; D is unclear. The CDR3 runs 15 residues. Looked up from germline, CDR1 is WNHNN and CDR2 is SYGVQD (reference sequence). V dropped 4 bases and J dropped 5 bases, with 15 bases sitting between them.

In the case of this clone: Distinct nucleotide sequences in the sample also encode this CDR3. The chain has TRBV6-5 and TRBJ2-7, with no clear D. V was clipped by 6 bases and J by 1 base, with 7 bases between them. This CDR3 is built from 12 residues. Per the germline V gene, CDR1 is MNHEY and CDR2 is SVGAGI. The CDR3 region is CASRGNSYEQYF. Here the CDR3 DNA reads TGTGCCAGCAGGGGGAATTCCTACGAGCAGTACTTC.

This clone was recorded a few times. The chain recombines TRBV30 with TRBJ2-3, with D perhaps TRBD1 or TRBD2 (5 bases each). Trimming removed 1 base at V and 3 bases at J, with 14 bases between. The length of the CDR3 is 15 residues. From germline, CDR1 is GTSNPN and CDR2 SVGIG (reference sequence). Written as DNA, the CDR3 is TGTGCCTGGAGTGGAGGGGTAGGGATAACAGATACGCAGTATTTT. The encoded protein is CAWSGGVGITDTQYF.

This clone was detected once. The chain carries TRBV5-4 and TRBJ1-2; D not certain. Trimming took 4 bases from V and 2 from J, leaving 18 bases between them. The CDR3 runs to 16 residues. In germline, CDR1 is SGHNT, CDR2 YYREEE (reference sequence). The CDR3 coding sequence is TGTGCCAGCAGCCCAGATCTCGGAGACGTAAACTATGGCTACACCTTC. Amino acids: CASSPDLGDVNYGYTF.

V is TRBV6-5 and J is TRBJ1-2; 7 bases line up with TRBD1. The ends lost 7 bases at V and 1 base at J; junction bases unmatched: 9. The CDR3 totals 15 residues. The germline V gene encodes CDR1 MNHEY and CDR2 SVGAGI. CDR3 sequence (DNA): TGTGCCAGCAACCCCGGGACAGTGGGTAACTATGGCTACACCTTC. This gives the protein CASNPGTVGNYGYTF.

This rearrangement joins TRBV6-1 to TRBJ2-6, with D maybe TRBD1 (8 bases). From germline, CDR1 is MNHNS and CDR2 SASEGT. This CDR3 comprises 17 residues. Between the trimmed V and J ends, which lost 4 bases and 6 bases, there was a span of 19 bases. The CDR3 is CASSGTGRGGKANVLTF. The CDR3 bases are TGTGCCAGCAGTGGGACAGGGAGGGGGGGCAAGGCCAACGTCCTGACTTTC.

Only one count was recorded for this clone. The V gene is TRBV5-4, the J gene TRBJ2-4, with 7 positions matching TRBD1. Germline trimming cut 3 bases from V and 7 bases from J; bases unmatched to any gene: 10. CDR3 length equals 15 residues. CDR1 SGHNT and CDR2 YYREEE come from the germline V gene (reference sequence). CDR3 sequence reads: CASSSFTGAGNIQYF. The CDR3 nucleotides read TGTGCCAGCAGCTCATTCACAGGGGCCGGGAACATTCAGTACTTC. Drawing the rest from reference TRBV5-4 and TRBJ2-4, the complete variable domain is ETGVTQSPTHLIKTRGQQVTLRCSSQSGHNTVSWYQQALGQGPQFIFQYYREEENGRGNFPPRFSGLQFPNYSSELNVNALELDDSALYLCASSSFTGAGNIQYFGAGTRLSVL.

This clone was seen just once. The chain links TRBV30 to TRBJ2-2; TRBD2 matches 10 bases. The germline V gene has CDR1 GTSNPN and CDR2 SVGIG (reference sequence). CDR3 length: 15 amino acids. Trimming removed 8 bases from V and 1 base from J; junction bases left unmatched: 7. DNA of the CDR3: TGTGCCACTACCGTAGCGGGAGGGAACACCGGGGAGCTGTTTTTT. Translating gives CATTVAGGNTGELFF.

The chain joins TRBV18 to TRBJ2-7, with 8 nucleotides matching TRBD2. The CDR3 runs to 14 residues. Trimming removed 6 bases from V and 0 bases from J; junction bases left unmatched: 4. The germline gives CDR1 KGHSH, CDR2 LQKENI. This CDR3 is CASSRGAISYEQYF. The CDR3 DNA reads as TGTGCCAGCTCGCGGGGGGCAATCTCCTACGAGCAGTACTTC.

The genes are TRBV14 and TRBJ2-5; D remains unclear. Per germline, CDR1 SGHDN and CDR2 FVKESK. V was clipped by 4 bases and J by 5 bases, with 17 bases between them. CDR3 length: 15 amino acids. DNA of the CDR3: TGTGCCAGCAGCCGTGCCGGGCCCTTGTCGGAGACCCAGTACTTC. Protein product: CASSRAGPLSETQYF.